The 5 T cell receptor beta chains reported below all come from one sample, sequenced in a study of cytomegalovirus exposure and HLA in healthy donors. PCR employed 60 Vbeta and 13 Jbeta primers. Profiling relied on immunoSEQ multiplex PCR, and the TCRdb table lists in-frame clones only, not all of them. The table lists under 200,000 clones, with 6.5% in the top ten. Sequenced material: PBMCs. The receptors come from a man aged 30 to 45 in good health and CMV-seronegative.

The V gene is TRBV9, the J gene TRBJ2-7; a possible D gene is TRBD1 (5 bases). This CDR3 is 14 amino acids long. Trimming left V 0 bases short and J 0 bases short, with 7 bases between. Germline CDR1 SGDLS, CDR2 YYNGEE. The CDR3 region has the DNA TGTGCCAGCAGCGTAGCGGACATCTCCTACGAGCAGTACTTC. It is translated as CASSVADISYEQYF. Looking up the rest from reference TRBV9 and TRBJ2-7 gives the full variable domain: DSGVTQTPKHLITATGQRVTLRCSPRSGDLSVYWYQQSLDQGLQFLIQYYNGEERAKGNILERFSAQQFPDLHSELNLSSLELGDSALYFCASSVADISYEQYFGPGTRLTVT.

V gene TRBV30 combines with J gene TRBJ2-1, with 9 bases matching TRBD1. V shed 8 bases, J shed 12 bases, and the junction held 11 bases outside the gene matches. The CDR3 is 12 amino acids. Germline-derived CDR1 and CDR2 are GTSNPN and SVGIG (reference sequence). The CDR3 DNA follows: TGTGCCGGTGGGACAGGGCCGATCGGGCAGTTCTTC. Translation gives CAGGTGPIGQFF.

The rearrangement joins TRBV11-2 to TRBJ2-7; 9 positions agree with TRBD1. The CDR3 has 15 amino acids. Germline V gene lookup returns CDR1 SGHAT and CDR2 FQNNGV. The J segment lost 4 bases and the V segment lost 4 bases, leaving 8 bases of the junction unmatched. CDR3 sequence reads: CASSYNEDRGYEQYF. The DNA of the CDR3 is TGTGCCAGCAGCTATAACGAGGACAGGGGATACGAGCAGTACTTC.

The CDR3 nucleotides read TGTGCCAGCAGCGTAGATTCGGGGACTGAGACCCAGTACTTC. As protein: CASSVDSGTETQYF. The V call is TRBV9, the J call TRBJ2-5; the D gene is possibly TRBD2 (6 bases). The CDR3 consists of 14 residues. V lost 0 bases, J lost 5 bases, and 11 bases lay in between. Germline CDR1 reads SGDLS; CDR2 reads YYNGEE.

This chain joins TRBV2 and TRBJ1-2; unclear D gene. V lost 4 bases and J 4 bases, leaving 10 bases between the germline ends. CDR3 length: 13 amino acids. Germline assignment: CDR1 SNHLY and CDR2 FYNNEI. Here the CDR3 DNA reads TGTGCCAGCAGTGGACGGGTGATCTATGGCTACACCTTC. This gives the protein CASSGRVIYGYTF. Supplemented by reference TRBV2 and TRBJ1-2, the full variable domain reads EPEVTQTPSHQVTQMGQEVILRCVPISNHLYFYWYRQILGQKVEFLVSFYNNEISEKSEIFDDQFSVERPDGSNFTLKIRSTKLEDSAMYFCASSGRVIYGYTFGSGTRLTVV.